Below are 12 T cell receptor beta chains sequenced from a single sample in a study of blood T cell repertoires in COVID-19. Clones were sequenced by immunoSEQ multiplex PCR, and TCRdb holds only the in-frame ones, with some missing. The sample has about 370,000 clones; 70% to 90% are singletons. The sample comprised peripheral blood. These receptor sequences come from a woman in her twenties or thirties with COVID-19, enrolled during active disease.

V is TRBV21-1 and J is TRBJ1-3; the table's D call of TRBD1 was not tested on the DNA. TRBV21-1 constitutes a pseudogene. The CDR3 length is 18 residues. CDR3 DNA: TGTGCCAGCAGCTCGGAAGATTGGGACAGAAGACCTGGAAACACCATATATTTT. Its protein is CASSSEDWDRRPGNTIYF.

The rearrangement uses TRBV11-2 and TRBJ2-2, with TRBD1 matching 8 bases. The CDR3 sequence is 14 residues long. The V gene end was trimmed by 10 bases and the J gene end by 6 bases; junction bases not matched to a gene: 10. Germline loops: CDR1 SGHAT, CDR2 FQNNGV. The CDR3, as DNA: TGTGCCACTACGGACAGGGCAGAATCCGGGGAGCTGTTTTTT. Encoded protein: CATTDRAESGELFF. Combining the CDR3 with reference TRBV11-2 and TRBJ2-2 gives the whole variable domain EAGVAQSPRYKIIEKRQSVAFWCNPISGHATLYWYQQILGQGPKLLIQFQNNGVVDDSQLPKDRFSAERLKGVDSTLKIQPAKLEDSAVYLCATTDRAESGELFFGEGSRLTVL.

The chain recombines TRBV3-1 (or the pseudogene TRBV3-2) with TRBJ2-1, with 9 bases matching TRBD2. Unmatched junction bases numbered 0, after V lost 0 bases and J lost 3 bases. Germline V CDR1 and CDR2: LGHDT, YNNKEL (reference sequence). The CDR3 runs 15 residues. The CDR3 DNA reads as TGTGCCAGCAGCCAAGAAGCGGGGGGCTACAATGAGCAGTTCTTC. Its protein is CASSQEAGGYNEQFF.

The chain is built from TRBV5-1 and TRBJ2-4, with D possibly matching TRBD1 (7 bases). The CDR3 extends over 17 amino acids. V was cut by 2 bases and J by 0 bases, with 15 bases left in between. CDR1 is SGHRS, CDR2 YFSETQ, per germline. The CDR3 coding sequence is TGCGCCAGCAGCTTCCAGGGGGGAACTGGAGCCAAAAACATTCAGTACTTC. Translation: CASSFQGGTGAKNIQYF.

The table lists this clone with a count of one. The rearrangement uses TRBV4-1 and TRBJ1-1; 10 positions agree with TRBD1. V was clipped by 1 base and J by 11 bases; unmatched bases: 4. This CDR3 has 13 amino acids. Germline values: CDR1 MGHRA, CDR2 YSYEKL. The CDR3 DNA reads as TGCGCCAGCAGCCAAGGATCGGGACAGGGGGCTTTCTTT. This encodes CASSQGSGQGAFF.

The rearrangement joins TRBV21-1 to TRBJ1-2. TRBV21-1 corresponds to a pseudogene. This CDR3 region has 15 residues. This chain's CDR3 is CASSYNGGATYGYTF. CDR3 nucleotides: TGTGCCAGCAGCTATAACGGGGGGGCAACCTATGGCTACACCTTC.

The gene calls are TRBV6-2 or TRBV6-3 and TRBJ1-2; no clear D. In germline, CDR1 is MNHEY, CDR2 SVGEGT. The length of the CDR3 is 13 residues. V lost 2 bases, J lost 4 bases, and 8 bases lay in between. CDR3 nucleotides: TGTGCCAGCAGTTACGGGCAGCTCTATGGCTACACCTTC. Protein product: CASSYGQLYGYTF.

The CDR3: CASSPTGETQYF. In nucleotides, the CDR3 is TGTGCCAGCAGTCCGACGGGAGAGACCCAGTACTTC. The chain joins TRBV6-2 or TRBV6-3 to TRBJ2-5; D is undetermined. This CDR3 contains 12 residues. Germline CDR1 reads MNHEY; CDR2 reads SVGEGT. Trimming stripped 5 bases from V and 4 bases from J, with 8 bases between.

The gene calls are TRBV25-1 and TRBJ1-6; 8 bases are a match to TRBD1. V lost 4 bases to trimming and J lost 5 bases; unmatched junction nucleotides: 1. In germline, CDR1 is MGHDK, CDR2 SYGVNS. The CDR3 is made up of 14 amino acids. The CDR3 DNA sequence: TGTGCCAGCAGTGCGGACAGGGATAATTCACCCCTCCACTTT. It specifies CASSADRDNSPLHF.

This clone turned up a few times. This chain uses TRBV7-9 with TRBJ2-1; D is possibly TRBD2 (6 bases). This CDR3 region has 13 residues. V lost 5 bases to trimming and J lost 7 bases, with 12 bases between them. CDR1 and CDR2 (germline): SEHNR, FQNEAQ (reference sequence). This CDR3 is CASSPRGLNEQFF. DNA for the CDR3: TGTGCCAGCAGCCCCCGAGGACTAAATGAGCAGTTCTTC.

The chain combines TRBV7-8 with TRBJ2-3; D not resolved. The CDR3 is 14 amino acids. V gave up 8 bases and J gave up 0 bases, with 12 bases separating them. In germline, CDR1 is SGHVS, CDR2 FQNEAQ. CDR3 sequence reads: CASRVEDSTDTQYF. CDR3 sequence (DNA): TGTGCCAGCCGAGTAGAGGATAGCACAGATACGCAGTATTTT.

The V call is TRBV7-2, the J call TRBJ1-1; 7 bases match TRBD1. From germline, CDR1 is SGHTA and CDR2 FQGNSA. Trimming removed 5 bases from V and 0 bases from J; junction bases left unmatched: 3. This CDR3 has 14 residues. The CDR3: CASSRGQLNTEAFF. CDR3 DNA: TGTGCCAGCAGCCGGGGACAGCTGAACACTGAAGCTTTCTTT.